Following are 25 T cell receptor beta chains from one sample sequenced in a study of control samples from healthy donors and cancer patients. Method: immunoSEQ multiplex PCR; TCRdb's copy keeps in-frame clones and lacks some. This repertoire shows about 83,000 clones, roughly nine tenths found once; its top ten account for 17%. Sequenced: blood. The receptors come from a man aged 50-60 years in good health.

The genes are TRBV6-6 and TRBJ1-1; TRBD1 might be the D (5 bases). The V end lost 2 bases, the J end lost 1 base, and 8 bases lay between the germline ends. This CDR3 region has 14 residues. Germline V gene data show CDR1 as MNHNY and CDR2 as SVGAGI (reference sequence). DNA for the CDR3: TGTGCCAGCAGTTACGGCAGGGCGAACACTGAAGCTTTCTTT. Translation gives CASSYGRANTEAFF.

V is TRBV7-9 and J is TRBJ2-1; TRBD1 agrees at 9 bases. Unmatched junction bases numbered 4, after V lost 4 bases and J lost 0 bases. Germline values: CDR1 SEHNR, CDR2 FQNEAQ (reference sequence). The CDR3 is made up of 16 amino acids. CDR3 DNA: TGTGCCAGCAGCTCGGGACAGGGAAGCTCCTACAATGAGCAGTTCTTC. Protein product: CASSSGQGSSYNEQFF.

V is TRBV3-1 (or the pseudogene TRBV3-2) and J is TRBJ1-5, with D possibly matching TRBD1 (6 bases). The CDR3 consists of 16 residues. Trimming took off 4 bases at V and 3 bases at J, with 16 bases between the two ends. Germline-derived CDR1 and CDR2 are LGHDT and YNNKEL (reference sequence). The CDR3 loop is CASSPTQQGDNQPQHF. In nucleotides, the CDR3 is TGTGCCAGCAGCCCCACCCAACAGGGTGACAATCAGCCCCAGCATTTT.

V is TRBV7-9 and J is TRBJ1-1; perhaps TRBD1 as D (5 bases). The CDR3 has 15 residues. V was clipped by 3 bases and J by 0 bases, with 11 bases between them. Per germline, CDR1 SEHNR and CDR2 FQNEAQ (reference sequence). CDR3 protein: CASSFGGTMNTEAFF. Here the CDR3 DNA reads TGTGCCAGCAGCTTTGGAGGGACCATGAACACTGAAGCTTTCTTT. Based on the CDR3 plus reference TRBV7-9 and TRBJ1-1, the full variable domain is DTGVSQNPRHKITKRGQNVTFRCDPISEHNRLYWYRQTLGQGPEFLTYFQNEAQLEKSRLLSDRFSAERPKGSFSTLEIQRTEQGDSAMYLCASSFGGTMNTEAFFGQGTRLTVV.

This clone was recorded only once. The V and J genes are TRBV19 and TRBJ1-4; no clear D. Germline values: CDR1 LNHDA, CDR2 SQIVND (reference sequence). The CDR3 extends over 13 amino acids. V lost 8 bases, J lost 5 bases, and 12 bases lay in between. This CDR3 is CASDSRGNEKLFF. CDR3 nucleotide sequence: TGTGCCAGTGATAGCCGAGGGAATGAAAAACTGTTTTTT.

This clone was seen once. The junction shows a germline mismatch at one end, possibly a read error. This sequence joins TRBV5-6 and TRBJ2-4, with TRBD1 as a possible D gene (7 bases). CDR3 size: 11 residues. Germline V gene sequence: CDR1 SGHDT, CDR2 YYEEEE. CDR3 nucleotide sequence: TGTGCCAGCAGCCGCGGGACAGCTATTAACTTC. Its protein product is CASSRGTAINF.

The chain recombines TRBV6-5 with TRBJ1-5; unclear D gene. The CDR3 loop spans 13 amino acids. Deletions cut 6 bases from V and 5 bases from J, with 11 bases between. Germline values: CDR1 MNHEY, CDR2 SVGAGI. The CDR3 bases are TGTGCCAGCAGGCCCACAGAGCATCAGCCCCAGCATTTT. Amino acid sequence: CASRPTEHQPQHF.

This sequence joins TRBV30 and TRBJ2-1; 11 bases agree with TRBD2. Per germline, CDR1 GTSNPN and CDR2 SVGIG (reference sequence). Trimming at V came to 0 bases and at J to 4 bases, leaving 2 bases not matched to a gene. This CDR3 has 15 amino acids. CDR3 protein: CAWSVTSGGYNEQFF. The CDR3 DNA is TGTGCCTGGAGTGTAACTAGCGGGGGATACAATGAGCAGTTCTTC.

This clone was counted once. This chain joins TRBV10-1 and TRBJ1-1; 7 bases match TRBD1. CDR1 WNHNN and CDR2 SYGVQD come from the germline V gene (reference sequence). Germline trimming cut 2 bases from V and 5 bases from J; bases unmatched to any gene: 5. The CDR3 totals 14 residues. The CDR3 DNA sequence: TGCGCCAGCAGTGAGGACAGGGCTGTGACTGAAGCTTTCTTT. Translating gives CASSEDRAVTEAFF.

CDR3 nucleotide sequence: TGCGCCAGCAGCCCCGAAGGTAGGACATATGGAAGTAGCACTGAAGCTTTCTTT. Protein sequence: CASSPEGRTYGSSTEAFF. V is TRBV5-1 and J is TRBJ1-1, with D perhaps TRBD1 (5 bases). The germline CDR1 and CDR2 sequences are SGHRS and YFSETQ. V was clipped by 4 bases and J by 4 bases, with 26 bases between them. The CDR3 length is 18 residues.

The chain is built from TRBV12-3 or TRBV12-4 and TRBJ1-1; 10 nucleotides agree with TRBD1. V shed 6 bases, J shed 9 bases, and the junction held 4 bases outside the gene matches. The CDR3 has 12 residues. DNA of the CDR3: TGTGCCAGCAGCCGACAGGGGGCGCAAGCTTTCTTT. Translated: CASSRQGAQAFF.

The genes are TRBV15 and TRBJ1-2, with TRBD1 matching over 7 bases. Germline CDR1 LNHNV, CDR2 YYDKDF (reference sequence). The CDR3 runs 13 residues. After removal of 8 bases from V and 1 base from J, the junction contained 4 bases not matched to a gene. Here the CDR3 DNA reads TGTGCCACCGGACAGGACTTTAACTATGGCTACACCTTC. Residues: CATGQDFNYGYTF.

CDR3 in DNA: TGTGCCAGCAGTTACTCCACAGTTGGTGAGCAGTTCTTC. This gives the protein CASSYSTVGEQFF. J is TRBJ2-1 and V is TRBV6-5; no clear D. Trimming removed 0 bases at V and 9 bases at J, with 9 bases between. This CDR3 is built from 13 residues. Germline V gives CDR1 MNHEY, CDR2 SVGAGI.

The J gene is TRBJ2-2, the V gene TRBV5-6, with no clear D. The CDR3 totals 13 residues. Germline CDR1 SGHDT, CDR2 YYEEEE. With 4 bases removed from V and 4 bases from J, the gap between germline ends came to 8 bases. The CDR3, as DNA: TGTGCCAGCAGCCCGGTAGGCACCGGGGAGCTGTTTTTT. Its protein product is CASSPVGTGELFF.

This chain uses TRBV10-3 with TRBJ1-1; 12 bases are shared with TRBD1. J gave up 11 bases and V 4 bases, and 2 bases lay outside the gene matches. The germline V gene has CDR1 ENHRY and CDR2 SYGVKD. The CDR3 sequence is 12 residues long. The CDR3 region has the DNA TGTGCCATCAGTGGGGGACAGGGGGCGGCTTTCTTT. Protein product: CAISGGQGAAFF.

The rearrangement uses TRBV7-9 and TRBJ1-1; no firm D call. Trimming took off 2 bases at V and 10 bases at J, with 14 bases between the two ends. This CDR3 spans 13 amino acids. The germline V gene has CDR1 SEHNR and CDR2 FQNEAQ (reference sequence). This CDR3 is CASSLMTPRGAFF. The CDR3 DNA sequence: TGTGCCAGCAGCTTAATGACCCCCCGGGGAGCTTTCTTT.

This clone was recorded once. This chain links TRBV21-1 with TRBJ1-6. TRBV21-1 is classified as a pseudogene. The CDR3 totals 19 residues. CDR3 DNA: TGTGCCACACCCAAAGGGAGAATACTTTCAGACAAGGATAATTCACCCCTCCACTTT. Translating gives CATPKGRILSDKDNSPLHF.

J is TRBJ2-4 and V is TRBV3-1 (or the pseudogene TRBV3-2); D not resolved. The CDR3 is made up of 13 amino acids. V lost 3 bases and J 4 bases, leaving 7 bases between the germline ends. Germline-derived CDR1 and CDR2 are LGHDT and YNNKEL (reference sequence). The CDR3 nucleotides read TGTGCCAGCAGCCATCGTGGGAAAAACATTCAGTACTTC. Protein product: CASSHRGKNIQYF.

This clone came up once. The V and J genes are TRBV9 and TRBJ2-7, with no clear D. In germline, CDR1 is SGDLS, CDR2 YYNGEE. The CDR3 extends over 14 amino acids. The ends were cut back, 3 bases at V and 4 bases at J, with 14 bases in the middle. CDR3 nucleotides: TGTGCCAGCAGCGAGGGCCCAGATCAATACGAGCAGTACTTC. Translating it yields CASSEGPDQYEQYF.

V usage is TRBV9 and J usage is TRBJ1-1; TRBD1 matches at 8 bases. The V gene's germline CDR1 is SGDLS and CDR2 YYNGEE. V gave up 2 bases and J gave up 6 bases; unmatched junction bases: 3. The CDR3 spans 13 residues. CDR3 loop: CASSVDRGAEAFF. The DNA of the CDR3 is TGTGCCAGCAGCGTCGACAGGGGAGCTGAAGCTTTCTTT. The whole variable domain, filled in from reference TRBV9 and TRBJ1-1, reads DSGVTQTPKHLITATGQRVTLRCSPRSGDLSVYWYQQSLDQGLQFLIQYYNGEERAKGNILERFSAQQFPDLHSELNLSSLELGDSALYFCASSVDRGAEAFFGQGTRLTVV.

The J gene is TRBJ1-4, the V gene TRBV27, with 10 bases that match TRBD1. The length of the CDR3 is 14 residues. Germline V gives CDR1 MNHEY, CDR2 SMNVEV (reference sequence). V gave up 7 bases and J gave up 7 bases; unmatched junction bases: 6. The DNA of the CDR3 is TGTGCCAGCACTCGACAGGGGGCGAGTGAAAAACTGTTTTTT. It specifies CASTRQGASEKLFF.

V gene TRBV7-2 combines with J gene TRBJ2-1, with TRBD2 matching 7 bases. The germline CDR1 and CDR2 sequences are SGHTA and FQGNSA. Germline trimming cut 1 base from V and 10 bases from J; bases unmatched to any gene: 13. The CDR3 sequence is 16 residues long. CDR3 sequence (DNA): TGTGCCAGCAGCTTAGGGGCGGGACTACAAGGACGGGAGCAGTTCTTC. It is translated as CASSLGAGLQGREQFF.

This chain joins TRBV11-3 and TRBJ2-7, with D tentatively TRBD1 or TRBD2 (5 bases each). The germline gives CDR1 SGHNT, CDR2 YENEEA. The V gene lost 5 bases and the J gene lost 5 bases, with 13 bases spanning the gap. CDR3 length: 13 residues. CDR3 region: CASSPTLGDEQYF. CDR3 sequence (DNA): TGTGCCAGCAGCCCTACCCTGGGGGACGAGCAGTACTTC.

The rearrangement links TRBV24-1 to TRBJ1-4; 8 nucleotides line up with TRBD1. Germline V gene lookup returns CDR1 KGHDR and CDR2 SFDVKD. Germline trimming cut 4 bases from V and 5 bases from J; bases unmatched to any gene: 11. The CDR3 extends over 17 amino acids. DNA of the CDR3: TGTGCCACCAGTGACCAAGGACAGGGAGGGCTCAATGAAAAACTGTTTTTT. Its protein product is CATSDQGQGGLNEKLFF.

The V gene is TRBV15, the J gene TRBJ1-2, with D perhaps TRBD1 (6 bases). The CDR3 sequence is 14 residues long. Trimming pared 3 bases from V and 8 bases from J, leaving 16 bases between. Per the germline V gene, CDR1 is LNHNV and CDR2 is YYDKDF (reference sequence). As DNA, the CDR3 is TGTGCCACCAGCAGTCTTAGGGGGATAGAAGGCTACACCTTC. Amino acid sequence: CATSSLRGIEGYTF.